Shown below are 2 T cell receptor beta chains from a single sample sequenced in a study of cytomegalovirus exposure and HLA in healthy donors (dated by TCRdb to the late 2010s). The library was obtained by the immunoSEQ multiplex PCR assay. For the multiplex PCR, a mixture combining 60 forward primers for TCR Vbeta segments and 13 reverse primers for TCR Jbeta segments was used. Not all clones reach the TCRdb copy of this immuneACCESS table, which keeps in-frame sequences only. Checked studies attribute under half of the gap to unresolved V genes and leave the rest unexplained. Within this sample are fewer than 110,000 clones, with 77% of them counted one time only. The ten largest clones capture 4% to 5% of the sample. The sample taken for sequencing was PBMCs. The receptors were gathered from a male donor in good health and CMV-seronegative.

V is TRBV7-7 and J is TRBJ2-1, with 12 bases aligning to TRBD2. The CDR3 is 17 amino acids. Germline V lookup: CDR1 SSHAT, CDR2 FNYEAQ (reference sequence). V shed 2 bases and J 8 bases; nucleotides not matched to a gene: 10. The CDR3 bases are TGTGCCAGCAGCTTACAGACTAGCGGGAGTGTTACGGATGAGCAGTTCTTC. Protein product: CASSLQTSGSVTDEQFF. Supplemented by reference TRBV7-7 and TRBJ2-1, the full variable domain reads GAGVSQSPRYKVTKRGQDVTLRCDPISSHATLYWYQQALGQGPEFLTYFNYEAQPDKSGLPSDRFSAERPEGSISTLTIQRTEQRDSAMYRCASSLQTSGSVTDEQFFGPGTRLTVL.

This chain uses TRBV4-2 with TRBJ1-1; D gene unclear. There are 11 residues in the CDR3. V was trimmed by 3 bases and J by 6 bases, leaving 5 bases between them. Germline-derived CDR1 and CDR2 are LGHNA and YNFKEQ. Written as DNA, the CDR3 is TGTGCCAGCAGCCAGAGTGCTGAAGCTTTCTTT. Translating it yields CASSQSAEAFF.